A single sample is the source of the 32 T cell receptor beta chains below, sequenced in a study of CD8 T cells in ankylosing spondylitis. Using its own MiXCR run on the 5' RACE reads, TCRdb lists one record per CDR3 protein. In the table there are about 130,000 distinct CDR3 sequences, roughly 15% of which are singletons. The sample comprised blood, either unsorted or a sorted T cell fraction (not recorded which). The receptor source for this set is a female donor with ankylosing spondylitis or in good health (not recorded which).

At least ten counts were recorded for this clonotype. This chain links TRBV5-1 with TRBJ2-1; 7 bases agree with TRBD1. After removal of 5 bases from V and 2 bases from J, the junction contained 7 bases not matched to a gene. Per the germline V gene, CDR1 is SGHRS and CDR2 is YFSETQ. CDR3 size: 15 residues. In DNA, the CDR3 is TGCGCCAGCAGATCTACAGGGGTCACCTACAATGAGCAGTTCTTC. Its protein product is CASRSTGVTYNEQFF.

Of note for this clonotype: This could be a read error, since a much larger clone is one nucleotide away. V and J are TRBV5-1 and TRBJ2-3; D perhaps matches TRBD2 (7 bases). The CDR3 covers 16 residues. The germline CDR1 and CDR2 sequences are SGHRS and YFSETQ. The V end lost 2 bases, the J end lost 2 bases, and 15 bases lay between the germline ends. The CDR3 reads CASSLRGARITDTQYF. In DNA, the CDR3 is TGCGCCAGCAGCTTACGGGGGGCGCGTATCACAGATACGCAGTATTTT.

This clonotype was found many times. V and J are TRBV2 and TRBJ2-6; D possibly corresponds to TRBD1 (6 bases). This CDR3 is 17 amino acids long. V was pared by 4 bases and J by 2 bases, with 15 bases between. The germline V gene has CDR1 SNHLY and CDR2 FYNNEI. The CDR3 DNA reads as TGTGCCAGCAGTGCGGACAGACAAGCTGCTGGGGCCAACGTCCTGACTTTC. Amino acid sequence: CASSADRQAAGANVLTF.

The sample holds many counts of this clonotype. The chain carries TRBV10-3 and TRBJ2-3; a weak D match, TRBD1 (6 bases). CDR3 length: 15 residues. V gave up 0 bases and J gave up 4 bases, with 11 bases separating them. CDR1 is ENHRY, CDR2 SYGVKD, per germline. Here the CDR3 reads CAISESTGLADTQYF. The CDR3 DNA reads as TGTGCCATCAGTGAGTCGACAGGCCTTGCAGATACGCAGTATTTT.

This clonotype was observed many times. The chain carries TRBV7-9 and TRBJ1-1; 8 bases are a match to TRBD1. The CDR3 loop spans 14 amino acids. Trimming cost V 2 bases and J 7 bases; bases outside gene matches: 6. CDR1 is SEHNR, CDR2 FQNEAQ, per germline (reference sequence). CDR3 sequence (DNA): TGTGCCAGCAGCTTATCACAGGGGGGGAGTGAAGCTTTCTTT. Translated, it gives CASSLSQGGSEAFF. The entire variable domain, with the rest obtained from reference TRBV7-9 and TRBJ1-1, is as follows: DTGVSQNPRHKITKRGQNVTFRCDPISEHNRLYWYRQTLGQGPEFLTYFQNEAQLEKSRLLSDRFSAERPKGSFSTLEIQRTEQGDSAMYLCASSLSQGGSEAFFGQGTRLTVV.

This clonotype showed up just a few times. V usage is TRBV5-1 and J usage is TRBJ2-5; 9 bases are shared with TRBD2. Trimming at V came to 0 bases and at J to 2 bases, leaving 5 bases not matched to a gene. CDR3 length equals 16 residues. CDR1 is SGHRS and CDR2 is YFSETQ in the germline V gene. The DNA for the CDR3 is TGCGCCAGCAGCTTGGAAGCGACTAGCGGACAAGAGACCCAGTACTTC. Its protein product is CASSLEATSGQETQYF.

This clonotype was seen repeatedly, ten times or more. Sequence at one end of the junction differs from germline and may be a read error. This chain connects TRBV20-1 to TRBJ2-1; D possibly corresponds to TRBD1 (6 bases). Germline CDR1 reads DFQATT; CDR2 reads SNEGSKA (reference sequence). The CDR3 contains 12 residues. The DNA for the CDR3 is TGTAGTGCTTGGAGAGGGGGCAATGAGCAGTTCTTC. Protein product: CSAWRGGNEQFF.

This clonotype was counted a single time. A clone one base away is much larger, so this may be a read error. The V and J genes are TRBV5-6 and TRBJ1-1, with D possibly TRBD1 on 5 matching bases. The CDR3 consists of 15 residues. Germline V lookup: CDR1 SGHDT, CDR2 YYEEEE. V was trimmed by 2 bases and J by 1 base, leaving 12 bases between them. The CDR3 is CASSFGAKKNTEAFF. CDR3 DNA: TGTGCCAGCAGCTTCGGGGCGAAAAAGAACACTGAAGCTTTCTTT.

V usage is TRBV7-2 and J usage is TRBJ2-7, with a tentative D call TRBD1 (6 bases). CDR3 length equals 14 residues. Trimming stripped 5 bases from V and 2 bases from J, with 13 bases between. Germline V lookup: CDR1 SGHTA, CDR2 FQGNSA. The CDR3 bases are TGTGCCAGCAGCGTGACAGGACCACCCTACGAGCAGTACTTC. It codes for CASSVTGPPYEQYF. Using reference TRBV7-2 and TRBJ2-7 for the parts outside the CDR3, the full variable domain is GAGVSQSPSNKVTEKGKDVELRCDPISGHTALYWYRQSLGQGLEFLIYFQGNSAPDKSGLPSDRFSAERTGGSVSTLTIQRTQQEDSAVYLCASSVTGPPYEQYFGPGTRLTVT.

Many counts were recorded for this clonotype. CDR3: CASSARTSAAEQYF. DNA for the CDR3: TGCGCCAGCAGCGCCCGGACTAGCGCGGCGGAGCAGTACTTC. The V call is TRBV5-1, the J call TRBJ2-7, with 9 nucleotides matching TRBD2. Germline V gives CDR1 SGHRS, CDR2 YFSETQ. J gave up 7 bases and V 4 bases, and 9 bases lay outside the gene matches. The CDR3 sequence is 14 residues long. Looking up the rest from reference TRBV5-1 and TRBJ2-7 gives the full variable domain: KAGVTQTPRYLIKTRGQQVTLSCSPISGHRSVSWYQQTPGQGLQFLFEYFSETQRNKGNFPGRFSGRQFSNSRSEMNVSTLELGDSALYLCASSARTSAAEQYFGPGTRLTVT.

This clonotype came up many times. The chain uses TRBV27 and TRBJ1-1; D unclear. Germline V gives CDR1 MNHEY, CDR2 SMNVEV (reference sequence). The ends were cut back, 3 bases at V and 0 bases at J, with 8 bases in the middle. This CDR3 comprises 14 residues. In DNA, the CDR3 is TGTGCCAGCAGTTTCCAGAGTTTGAACACTGAAGCTTTCTTT. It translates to CASSFQSLNTEAFF.

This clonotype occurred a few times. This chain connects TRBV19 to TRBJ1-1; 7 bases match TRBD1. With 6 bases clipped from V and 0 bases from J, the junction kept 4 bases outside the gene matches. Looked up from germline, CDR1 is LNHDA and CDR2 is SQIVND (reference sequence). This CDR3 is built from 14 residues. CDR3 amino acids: CASSRGQVNTEAFF. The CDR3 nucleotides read TGTGCCAGTAGCCGCGGACAGGTGAACACTGAAGCTTTCTTT.

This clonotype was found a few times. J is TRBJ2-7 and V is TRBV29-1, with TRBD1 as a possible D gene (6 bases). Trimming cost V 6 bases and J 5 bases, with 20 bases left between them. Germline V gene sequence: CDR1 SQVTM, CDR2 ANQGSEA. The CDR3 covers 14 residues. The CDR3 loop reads CSVQRPGDRNEQYF. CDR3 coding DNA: TGCAGCGTCCAACGGCCAGGGGATCGCAACGAGCAGTACTTC.

In DNA form, the CDR3 reads TGTGCCACCAGCGATGCCGGGACTTTCACTGAAGCTTTCTTT. Translation gives CATSDAGTFTEAFF. V usage is TRBV15 and J usage is TRBJ1-1, with D possibly TRBD1 on 5 matching bases. This CDR3 comprises 14 residues. Germline CDR1 reads LNHNV; CDR2 reads YYDKDF (reference sequence). The ends were cut back, 5 bases at V and 4 bases at J, with 14 bases in the middle. The variable domain in full, completed from reference TRBV15 and TRBJ1-1, reads DAMVIQNPRYQVTQFGKPVTLSCSQTLNHNVMYWYQQKSSQAPKLLFHYYDKDFNNEADTPDNFQSRRPNTSFCFLDIRSPGLGDTAMYLCATSDAGTFTEAFFGQGTRLTVV.

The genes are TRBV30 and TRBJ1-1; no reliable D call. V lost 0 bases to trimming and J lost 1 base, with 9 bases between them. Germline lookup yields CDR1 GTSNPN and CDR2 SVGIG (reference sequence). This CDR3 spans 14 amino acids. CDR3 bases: TGTGCCTGGAGTGTACGGTACCAGAACACTGAAGCTTTCTTT. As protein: CAWSVRYQNTEAFF. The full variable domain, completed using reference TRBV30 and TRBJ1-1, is SQTIHQWPATLVQPVGSPLSLECTVEGTSNPNLYWYRQAAGRGLQLLFYSVGIGQISSEVPQNLSASRPQDRQFILSSKKLLLSDSGFYLCAWSVRYQNTEAFFGQGTRLTVV.

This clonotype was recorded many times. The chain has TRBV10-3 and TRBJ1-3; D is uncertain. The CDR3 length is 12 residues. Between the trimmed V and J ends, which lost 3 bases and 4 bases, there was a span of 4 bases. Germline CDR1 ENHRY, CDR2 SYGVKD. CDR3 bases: TGTGCCATCAGTGACGCGGGAAACACCATATATTTT. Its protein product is CAISDAGNTIYF.

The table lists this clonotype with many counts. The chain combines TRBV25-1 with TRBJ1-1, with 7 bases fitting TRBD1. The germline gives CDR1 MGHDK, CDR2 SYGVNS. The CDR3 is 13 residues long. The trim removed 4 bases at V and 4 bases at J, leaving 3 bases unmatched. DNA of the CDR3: TGTGCCAGCAGTGGACAGGGATCCACTGAAGCTTTCTTT. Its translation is CASSGQGSTEAFF.

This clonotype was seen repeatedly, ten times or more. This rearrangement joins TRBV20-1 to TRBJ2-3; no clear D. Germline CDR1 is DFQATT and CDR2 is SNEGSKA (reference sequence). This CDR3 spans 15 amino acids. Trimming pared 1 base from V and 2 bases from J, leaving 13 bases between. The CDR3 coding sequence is TGCAGTGCTAGAGCTTCACGCCTTTACACAGATACGCAGTATTTT. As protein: CSARASRLYTDTQYF.

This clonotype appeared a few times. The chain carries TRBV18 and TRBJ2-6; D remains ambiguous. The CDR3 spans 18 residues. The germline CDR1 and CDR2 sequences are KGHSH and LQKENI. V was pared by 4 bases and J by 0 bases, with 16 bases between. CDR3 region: CASSLRLEALSGANVLTF. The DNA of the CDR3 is TGTGCCAGCTCACTCCGGTTGGAAGCCCTCTCTGGGGCCAACGTCCTGACTTTC.

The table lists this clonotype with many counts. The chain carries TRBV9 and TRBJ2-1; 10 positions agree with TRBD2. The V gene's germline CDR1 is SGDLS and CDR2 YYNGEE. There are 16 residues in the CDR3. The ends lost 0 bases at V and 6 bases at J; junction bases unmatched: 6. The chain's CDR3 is CASSVDPSGGFNEQFF. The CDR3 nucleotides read TGTGCCAGCAGCGTAGACCCTAGCGGGGGATTCAATGAGCAGTTCTTC.

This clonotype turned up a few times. For the CDR3, the DNA is TGTGCCAGCAGCTTCTACTCACTAGCGGGAGGGCCTTACGAGCAGTACTTC. Protein: CASSFYSLAGGPYEQYF. The V call is TRBV7-8, the J call TRBJ2-7; 13 bases are shared with TRBD2. Germline CDR1 is SGHVS and CDR2 is FQNEAQ. With V trimmed by 3 bases and J by 4 bases, 9 bases remained unmatched. This CDR3 contains 17 residues.

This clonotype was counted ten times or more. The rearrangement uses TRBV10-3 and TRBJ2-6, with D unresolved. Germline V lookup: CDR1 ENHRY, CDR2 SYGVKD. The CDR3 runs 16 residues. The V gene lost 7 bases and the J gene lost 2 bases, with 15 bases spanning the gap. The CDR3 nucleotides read TGTGCCATCATGGGGAAGTCCGGTACTGGGGCCAACGTCCTGACTTTC. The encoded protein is CAIMGKSGTGANVLTF.

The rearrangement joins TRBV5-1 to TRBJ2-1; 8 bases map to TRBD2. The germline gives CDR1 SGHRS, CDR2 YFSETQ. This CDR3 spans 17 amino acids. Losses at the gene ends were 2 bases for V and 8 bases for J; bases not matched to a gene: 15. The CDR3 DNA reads TGCGCCAGCAGCTTTTGGTTAGTGAGCGGGAGAGGCGATGAGCAGTTCTTC. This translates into CASSFWLVSGRGDEQFF.

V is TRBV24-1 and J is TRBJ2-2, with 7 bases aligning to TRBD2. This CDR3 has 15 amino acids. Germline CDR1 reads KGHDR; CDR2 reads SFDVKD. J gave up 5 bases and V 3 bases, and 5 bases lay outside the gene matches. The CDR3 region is CATSDPAGLTGELFF. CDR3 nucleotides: TGTGCCACCAGTGATCCCGCGGGACTAACCGGGGAGCTGTTTTTT.

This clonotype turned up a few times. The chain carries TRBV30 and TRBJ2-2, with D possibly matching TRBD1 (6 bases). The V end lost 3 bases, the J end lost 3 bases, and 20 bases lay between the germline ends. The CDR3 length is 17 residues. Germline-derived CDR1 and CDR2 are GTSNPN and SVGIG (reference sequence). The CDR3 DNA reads TGTGCCTGGAGCCGAGGAAAAAGGGGGATGGACACCGGGGAGCTGTTTTTT. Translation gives CAWSRGKRGMDTGELFF.

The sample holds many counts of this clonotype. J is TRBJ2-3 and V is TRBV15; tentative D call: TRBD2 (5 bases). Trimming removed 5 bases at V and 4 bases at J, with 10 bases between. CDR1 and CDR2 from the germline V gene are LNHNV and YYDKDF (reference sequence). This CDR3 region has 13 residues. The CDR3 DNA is TGTGCCACCAGCGAGGGCAAAGCAGATACGCAGTATTTT. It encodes CATSEGKADTQYF.

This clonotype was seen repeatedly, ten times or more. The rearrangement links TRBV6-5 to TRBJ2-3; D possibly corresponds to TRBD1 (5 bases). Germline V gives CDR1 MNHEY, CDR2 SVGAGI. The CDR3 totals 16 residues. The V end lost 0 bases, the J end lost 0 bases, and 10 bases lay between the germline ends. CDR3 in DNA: TGTGCCAGCAGTTACTCTGTGCAGGGAAGCACAGATACGCAGTATTTT. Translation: CASSYSVQGSTDTQYF.

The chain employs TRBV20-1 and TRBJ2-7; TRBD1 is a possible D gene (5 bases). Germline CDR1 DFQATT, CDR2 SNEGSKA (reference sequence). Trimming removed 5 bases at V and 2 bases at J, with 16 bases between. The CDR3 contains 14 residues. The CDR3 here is CSAPTERPPYEQYF. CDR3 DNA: TGCAGTGCTCCGACAGAAAGACCTCCCTACGAGCAGTACTTC.

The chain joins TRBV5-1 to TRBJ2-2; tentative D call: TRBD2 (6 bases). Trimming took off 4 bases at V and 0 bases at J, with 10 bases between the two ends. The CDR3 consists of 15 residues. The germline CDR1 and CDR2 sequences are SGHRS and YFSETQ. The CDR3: CASSPASANTGELFF. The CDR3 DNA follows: TGCGCCAGCAGCCCCGCTAGCGCGAACACCGGGGAGCTGTTTTTT.

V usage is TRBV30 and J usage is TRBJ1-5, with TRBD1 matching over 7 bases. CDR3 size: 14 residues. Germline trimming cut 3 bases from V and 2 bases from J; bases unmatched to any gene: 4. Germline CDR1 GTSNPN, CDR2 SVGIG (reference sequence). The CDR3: CAWSKTGGNQPQHF. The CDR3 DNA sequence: TGTGCCTGGAGCAAAACAGGGGGCAATCAGCCCCAGCATTTT.

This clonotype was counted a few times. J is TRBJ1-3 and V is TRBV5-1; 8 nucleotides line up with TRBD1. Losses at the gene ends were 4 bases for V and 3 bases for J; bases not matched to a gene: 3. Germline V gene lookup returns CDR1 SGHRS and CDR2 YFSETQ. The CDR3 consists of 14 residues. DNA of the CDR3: TGCGCCAGCAGCCGGACAGGGAATGGAAACACCATATATTTT. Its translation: CASSRTGNGNTIYF.

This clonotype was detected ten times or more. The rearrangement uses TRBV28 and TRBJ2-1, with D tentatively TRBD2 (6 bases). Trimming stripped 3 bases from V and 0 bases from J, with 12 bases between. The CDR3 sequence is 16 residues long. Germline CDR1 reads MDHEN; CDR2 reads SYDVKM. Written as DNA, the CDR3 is TGTGCCAGCAGTTTTCGGGGGAGTAGCTCCTACAATGAGCAGTTCTTC. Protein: CASSFRGSSSYNEQFF. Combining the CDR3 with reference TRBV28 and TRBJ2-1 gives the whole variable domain DVKVTQSSRYLVKRTGEKVFLECVQDMDHENMFWYRQDPGLGLRLIYFSYDVKMKEKGDIPEGYSVSREKKERFSLILESASTNQTSMYLCASSFRGSSSYNEQFFGPGTRLTVL.